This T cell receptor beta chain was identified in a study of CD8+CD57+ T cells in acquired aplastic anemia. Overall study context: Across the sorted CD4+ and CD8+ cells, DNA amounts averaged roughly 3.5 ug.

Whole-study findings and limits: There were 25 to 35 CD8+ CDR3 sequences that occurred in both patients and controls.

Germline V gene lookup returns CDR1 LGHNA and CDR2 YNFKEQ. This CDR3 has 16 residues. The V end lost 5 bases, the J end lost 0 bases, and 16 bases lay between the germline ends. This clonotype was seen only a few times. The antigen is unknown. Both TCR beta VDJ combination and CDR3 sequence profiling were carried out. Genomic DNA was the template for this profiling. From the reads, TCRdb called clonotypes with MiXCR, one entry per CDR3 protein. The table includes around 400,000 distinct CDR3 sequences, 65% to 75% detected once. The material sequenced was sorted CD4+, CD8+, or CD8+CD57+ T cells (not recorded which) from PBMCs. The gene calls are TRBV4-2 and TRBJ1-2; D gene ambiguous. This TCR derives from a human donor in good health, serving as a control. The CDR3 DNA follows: TGTGCCAGCAGCGCCTTGGGAGCGCTAGCTAACTATGGCTACACCTTC. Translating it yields CASSALGALANYGYTF.